This T cell receptor (beta chain) was sequenced for a study of monozygotic twins with inflammatory bowel disease. This CDR3 has 15 residues. The germline V gene has CDR1 SGHRS and CDR2 YFSETQ. Collection yielded 2 to 3 ml of blood per donor. Total RNA, at 3,500 to 4,000 ng, went into every TCR library. With the 5' RACE reads reprocessed, TCRdb shows one record per CDR3 protein and no DNA. The sample yields more than 350,000 distinct CDR3 sequences, of which the top ten take up around 2.4%. The receptor's source is a human donor with ulcerative colitis or Crohn's disease, or a healthy co-twin of an affected twin (not recorded which). Sequenced material: blood. The V and J genes are TRBV5-1 and TRBJ2-7; TCRdb's D call of TRBD2 is untestable without DNA. This CDR3 is CASSLGGGMEYEQYF.